The source of this T cell receptor beta chain is a study of blood T cell repertoires in COVID-19. At the level of the study: Some COVID-19 samples were acute and others convalescent; all came from the United States, Italy and Spain. Sample material is recorded as cDNA or gDNA derived from T cells, B-cell-depleted T cells, or PBMCs.

This clone was detected only a few times. Per the original data handling: Nucleated cell number was recorded as an estimate derived from reference gene primer amplification. Using immunoSEQ multiplex PCR, the repertoire was profiled, and TCRdb retains in-frame clones only, with some absent. For V, J and clone size, that table is used; D and trimming come from the DNA. The sample holds roughly 220,000 clones, about nine tenths seen once. V was clipped by 2 bases and J by 7 bases, with 18 bases between them. This CDR3 spans 16 amino acids. CDR1 is SGHRS and CDR2 is YFSETQ in the germline V gene. The chain couples TRBV5-1 to TRBJ2-2; tentative D call: TRBD1 (7 bases). Sample: peripheral blood. The receptor's source is a man older than 75 with acute or convalescent COVID-19. The CDR3 DNA is TGCGCCAGCAGCTTAGCAGGGGGGATTTCTGGCGGGGAGCTGTTTTTT. Its translation: CASSLAGGISGGELFF.